Only a few counts were recorded for the clone carrying this TCR beta chain. It was with 60 Vbeta and 13 Jbeta primers that the PCR ran. TCRdb keeps only in-frame clones here, not all; method: immunoSEQ multiplex PCR. The profile shows 150,000 to 180,000 clones, roughly 72% of them singletons. The sample is drawn from a study of cytomegalovirus exposure and HLA in healthy donors. Germline values: CDR1 MNHEY, CDR2 SVGAGI. CDR3 length: 14 amino acids. Unmatched junction bases numbered 8, after V lost 6 bases and J lost 7 bases. The rearrangement links TRBV6-5 to TRBJ1-3, with TRBD1 matching 8 bases. Sequencing was performed on PBMCs. This TCR was recovered from a man under 40 in good health and CMV-seronegative. The CDR3: CASRAGGERNTIYF. The CDR3 DNA is TGTGCCAGCAGGGCAGGGGGCGAGCGGAACACCATATATTTT.